A selection of T cell receptor beta chains follows, all from one sample in a study of T cells expressing NK-cell markers. TCRdb reanalyzed the 5' RACE reads, giving one entry per CDR3 protein sequence and no DNA. This repertoire includes over 100,000 distinct CDR3 sequences. The sample was blood T cells: a sorted CD56 or NKG2C T cell subset, CD4+ or CD8+ T cells, or bulk PBMC T cells (not recorded which). These receptors all stem from a woman between 18 and 70 years old in good health. Both conserved end residues are part of each CDR3. Size is omitted from some rows. Given values are once, few, many or a class for expanded clones.

j_call,v_call,clone_size,cdr3_aa
TRBJ1-2,TRBV27,.,CASSLSPEWGGYTF
TRBJ1-1,TRBV24-1,.,CATSDQGGTEAFF
TRBJ2-1,TRBV28,.,CASSFRLAGGPRVEQFF
TRBJ2-5,TRBV20-1,.,CSARDMGQGHLETQYF
TRBJ1-1,TRBV7-6,.,CASSLGPEDTEAFF
TRBJ2-1,TRBV12-3/TRBV12-4,.,CASSFGAAHNEQFF
TRBJ2-3,TRBV7-8,.,CASSLTSGDTDTQYF
TRBJ1-4,TRBV11-2,.,CASGQRTRRQAPGEKLFF
TRBJ2-1,TRBV13,.,CASSPGLAGVKQFF
TRBJ2-1,TRBV7-8,.,CASRDHNEQFF
TRBJ1-2,TRBV27,.,CASRQRGDGYTF
TRBJ2-1,TRBV20-1,.,CSASGRASYNEQFF
TRBJ1-1,TRBV7-2,.,CASSFFESEAFF
TRBJ2-1,TRBV7-3,.,CASSLTGTSGVNEQFF
TRBJ2-3,TRBV12-3/TRBV12-4,.,CASTGEPSTDTQYF
TRBJ2-2,TRBV7-6,.,CASSYLAGELFF
TRBJ2-1,TRBV9,.,CASSVGGQAPYNEQFF
TRBJ2-7,TRBV30,.,CAWSVPGPEQYF
TRBJ1-5,TRBV6-2/TRBV6-3,.,CASSDPGNQPQHF
TRBJ2-3,TRBV25-1,.,CASSEWEGGLRDTQYF
TRBJ1-1,TRBV4-1,.,CASSQVPYTEAFF
TRBJ1-4,TRBV7-3,.,CASSPRGANEKLFF
TRBJ2-3,TRBV15,.,CASSIAGGSNTQYF
TRBJ1-3,TRBV6-5,.,CASSYSRTVPGNTIYF
TRBJ2-5,TRBV4-3,.,CASSQVSGAETQYF
TRBJ1-4,TRBV7-9,.,CASSSGTGLEKLFF
TRBJ1-1,TRBV6-5,.,CASSYVYGNTEAFF
TRBJ1-1,TRBV20-1,.,CRAGGLDTEAFF
TRBJ2-7,TRBV12-3/TRBV12-4,.,CASSSTTGNPHPYEQYF
TRBJ2-5,TRBV15,.,CATRRVRASQETQYF
TRBJ1-5,TRBV29-1,.,CSVGDEVNQPQHF
TRBJ1-5,TRBV27,.,CASSLYGTGEYQPQHF
TRBJ2-1,TRBV30,.,CAWTGLAGGSDEQFF
TRBJ2-2,TRBV29-1,.,CSVKGVNTGELFF
TRBJ2-1,TRBV7-9,medium-sized,CASSLYRVRLAGVGEQFF
TRBJ2-3,TRBV12-3/TRBV12-4,.,CASSPPGLAQYF
TRBJ1-4,TRBV4-3,.,CASSQDSSGAGGLFF
TRBJ2-2,TRBV7-2,.,CASRGTPGELFF
TRBJ2-5,TRBV29-1,.,CSVRDRGPVGTQYF
TRBJ1-5,TRBV7-2,.,CASSLSAGPDSNQPQHF
TRBJ2-7,TRBV27,.,CASSSRGVYEQYF
TRBJ2-3,TRBV6-5,.,CASSYGLSEGPSTDTQYF
TRBJ2-1,TRBV20-1,.,CSGGTSGSSYNEQFF
TRBJ2-1,TRBV11-2,.,CASSPGQGPNNEQFF
TRBJ2-7,TRBV20-1,.,CSARDPIEGPYYEQYF
TRBJ2-1,TRBV5-5,.,CASSFAGTEQFF
TRBJ2-5,TRBV14,.,CASSQFGNQETQYF
TRBJ1-5,TRBV29-1,.,CSVSGTGGLYSNQPQHF
TRBJ1-2,TRBV5-5,.,CASSPQGSAYGYTF
TRBJ1-1,TRBV9,.,CASSVGGLGNTEAFF
TRBJ2-3,TRBV29-1,.,CSASSTGPDTQYF
TRBJ1-1,TRBV11-2,.,CASSLELGGGAFF